The 21 T cell receptor beta chains below come from one sample, sequenced in a study of read filtering for tumor transcriptome and immune sequencing. Molecular barcoded adaptors covering alpha/delta and beta/gamma chains were used on 400 to 450 ng RNA. From the reads, TCRdb called clonotypes with MiXCR, one entry per CDR3 protein. The sample gives about 41,000 distinct CDR3 sequences, 10% to 15% of which show up once; around 30% is in the top ten. The source material was a population of CD138-negative cells sorted from bone marrow. The receptor set was obtained from a donor at least 40 years old with multiple myeloma.

In its sample, this clonotype was seen many times. The rearrangement links TRBV28 to TRBJ2-1; D uncertain. Trimming pared 3 bases from V and 6 bases from J, leaving 9 bases between. Germline V lookup: CDR1 MDHEN, CDR2 SYDVKM. The CDR3 is 13 amino acids. DNA of the CDR3: TGTGCCAGCAGTTTTCCGACCCTCAATGAGCAGTTCTTC. It translates to CASSFPTLNEQFF.

This clonotype was detected a few times. V and J are TRBV11-2 and TRBJ2-1, with a weak D call TRBD2 (5 bases). Per the germline V gene, CDR1 is SGHAT and CDR2 is FQNNGV. V lost 10 bases, J lost 6 bases, and 22 bases lay in between. The CDR3 loop spans 15 amino acids. The CDR3 reads CATRGLVGPFNEQFF. The CDR3 coding sequence is TGTGCCACCCGGGGTCTAGTGGGTCCCTTCAATGAGCAGTTCTTC.

This clonotype was recorded many times. The V and J genes are TRBV6-2 or TRBV6-3 and TRBJ2-5; perhaps TRBD1 as D (5 bases). Trimming took 5 bases from V and 5 from J, leaving 12 bases between them. In germline, CDR1 is MNHEY, CDR2 SVGEGT. CDR3 size: 13 residues. In DNA, the CDR3 is TGTGCCAGCAGTATCAGGGCGTGGGAGACCCAGTACTTC. Its translation: CASSIRAWETQYF.

About this clonotype: A much bigger clone sits one base away, suggesting this may be a read error. The chain uses TRBV28 and TRBJ2-2, with D uncertain. CDR1 is MDHEN and CDR2 is SYDVKM in the germline V gene. The CDR3 contains 13 residues. The CDR3 bases are TGTGCCAGCGGTTTACCCCGCACCGGGGAGCTGTTTTTT. Amino acid sequence: CASGLPRTGELFF. Combining the CDR3 with reference TRBV28 and TRBJ2-2 gives the whole variable domain DVKVTQSSRYLVKRTGEKVFLECVQDMDHENMFWYRQDPGLGLRLIYFSYDVKMKEKGDIPEGYSVSREKKERFSLILESASTNQTSMYLCASGLPRTGELFFGEGSRLTVL.

In its sample, this clonotype was seen many times. A much larger clone differs by one base, so this may be a read error. The V and J genes are TRBV3-1 and TRBJ1-5; the D is unclear. Trimming cost V 1 base and J 1 base, with 11 bases left between them. CDR1 is LGHDT and CDR2 is YNNKEL in the germline V gene (reference sequence). The CDR3 runs 16 residues. The CDR3: CASSQGRGRSNQPQHF. DNA of the CDR3: TGTGCCAGCAGCCAAGGACGAGGGAGAAGCAATCAGCCCCAGCATTTT. The full variable domain, its missing parts supplied by reference TRBV3-1 and TRBJ1-5, is DTAVSQTPKYLVTQMGNDKSIKCEQNLGHDTMYWYKQDSKKFLKIMFSYNNKELIINETVPNRFSPKSPDKAHLNLHINSLELGDSAVYFCASSQGRGRSNQPQHFGDGTRLSIL.

This clonotype came up many times. V usage is TRBV15 and J usage is TRBJ2-1; D gene uncertain. Deletions cut 6 bases from V and 0 bases from J, with 9 bases between. The germline V gene encodes CDR1 LNHNV and CDR2 YYDKDF (reference sequence). This CDR3 contains 14 residues. CDR3 protein: CATSYSSSYNEQFF. The CDR3 nucleotides read TGTGCCACCAGTTACTCGAGCTCCTACAATGAGCAGTTCTTC.

This clonotype was seen many times. This rearrangement joins TRBV6-4 to TRBJ2-5; 7 positions agree with TRBD1. CDR3 size: 15 residues. J gave up 5 bases and V 2 bases, and 8 bases lay outside the gene matches. The germline V gene has CDR1 MRHNA and CDR2 SNTAGT. Here the CDR3 DNA reads TGTGCCAGCAGTGACGGGGCAGGGGGTCGGGAGACCCAGTACTTC. Amino acids: CASSDGAGGRETQYF.

In this sample, this clonotype turned up many times. V usage is TRBV4-1 and J usage is TRBJ2-7; TRBD1 might be the D (5 bases). Germline V gene sequence: CDR1 MGHRA, CDR2 YSYEKL. The CDR3 runs 15 residues. V shed 4 bases and J shed 2 bases, with 15 bases lying between them. CDR3 sequence: CASSPSRVGTYEQYF. CDR3 DNA: TGCGCCAGCAGCCCATCCAGGGTGGGGACCTACGAGCAGTACTTC.

This clonotype was detected many times. The chain uses TRBV7-3 and TRBJ2-7; TRBD2 matches 7 bases. The CDR3 runs to 14 residues. CDR1 and CDR2 from the germline V gene are SGHTA and FQGTGA. Trimming at V came to 5 bases and at J to 6 bases, leaving 10 bases not matched to a gene. The CDR3 DNA reads as TGTGCCAGCAGCCCGAATAGCGGGCCTTTCGAGCAGTACTTC. Protein product: CASSPNSGPFEQYF.

This clonotype came up many times. The genes are TRBV7-2 and TRBJ1-1; TRBD1 agrees at 8 bases. The CDR3 is 16 residues long. Looked up from germline, CDR1 is SGHTA and CDR2 is FQGNSA. With V trimmed by 5 bases and J by 1 base, 9 bases remained unmatched. The CDR3: CASSPHQGARNTEAFF. As DNA, the CDR3 is TGTGCCAGCAGCCCGCACCAGGGGGCGCGGAACACTGAAGCTTTCTTT.

Comments on this clonotype: This CDR3 is missing its conserved last phenylalanine or tryptophan, likely due to a read error. V usage is TRBV4-3 and J usage is TRBJ2-1; 10 bases are a match to TRBD2. CDR1 is LGHNA and CDR2 is YSLEER in the germline V gene. The CDR3 is 18 residues long. Written as DNA, the CDR3 is TGCGCCAGCGGCCAAGATGTACCTCGGCTAGCGGGAGTGGATGAGCAGTTCCTC. It translates to CASGQDVPRLAGVDEQFL.

In its sample, this clonotype was seen a few times. The genes are TRBV6-1 and TRBJ2-6; D gene uncertain. The CDR3 consists of 15 residues. Germline-derived CDR1 and CDR2 are MNHNS and SASEGT. Trimming stripped 4 bases from V and 2 bases from J, with 9 bases between. The CDR3 reads CASSGGTAGANVLTF. CDR3 coding DNA: TGTGCCAGCAGTGGGGGTACGGCTGGGGCCAACGTCCTGACTTTC.

This clonotype was seen many times. The J gene is TRBJ2-3, the V gene TRBV3-1; TRBD2 agrees at 7 bases. V was clipped by 7 bases and J by 8 bases; unmatched bases: 15. This CDR3 contains 15 residues. CDR1 LGHDT and CDR2 YNNKEL come from the germline V gene (reference sequence). The CDR3 nucleotides are TGTGCCAGCAAACCTTACGGAGGTCCGGGGGGTACGCAGTATTTT. It yields the protein CASKPYGGPGGTQYF.

This clonotype was seen ten or more times. This sequence joins TRBV20-1 and TRBJ2-1, with 8 positions matching TRBD2. CDR3 length equals 15 residues. Germline V gene lookup returns CDR1 DFQATT and CDR2 SNEGSKA (reference sequence). Unmatched junction bases numbered 10, after V lost 5 bases and J lost 4 bases. The CDR3 loop reads CSAEGGTRPYNEQFF. In DNA, the CDR3 is TGCAGTGCTGAGGGAGGGACTAGGCCTTACAATGAGCAGTTCTTC.

This clonotype was observed many times. The chain uses TRBV20-1 and TRBJ2-1; 13 positions match TRBD2. This CDR3 comprises 14 residues. The trim removed 3 bases at V and 6 bases at J, leaving 2 bases unmatched. Germline CDR1 DFQATT, CDR2 SNEGSKA (reference sequence). CDR3 residues: CSARTSGRSNEQFF. The DNA for the CDR3 is TGCAGTGCTAGGACTAGCGGGAGGTCCAATGAGCAGTTCTTC.

This clonotype is judged medium-sized. The chain combines TRBV5-5 with TRBJ2-1; 14 bases agree with TRBD2. The CDR3 sequence is 18 residues long. Germline CDR1 SGHKS, CDR2 YYEKEE (reference sequence). After removal of 0 bases from V and 14 bases from J, the junction contained 16 bases not matched to a gene. This chain's CDR3 is CASSLAAGGRTSGRREFF. The CDR3 bases are TGTGCCAGCAGCTTGGCCGCAGGGGGCAGGACTAGCGGGAGGAGGGAGTTCTTC.

Concerning this clonotype: The junction departs from the called germline gene at one end, perhaps through a read error. The chain links TRBV5-1 to TRBJ2-1; D possibly matches TRBD1 or TRBD2 (6 bases each). The CDR3 runs 15 residues. Germline loops: CDR1 SGHRS, CDR2 YFSETQ. The CDR3, as DNA: TGCGCCGGCAGCTTTCAGGGGACGGACTATAATGAGCAGTTCTTC. Encoded protein: CAGSFQGTDYNEQFF.

Many counts were recorded for this clonotype. This chain links TRBV6-5 with TRBJ1-3; D is perhaps TRBD1 (6 bases). Germline CDR1 MNHEY, CDR2 SVGAGI. V lost 4 bases, J lost 0 bases, and 7 bases lay in between. The CDR3 is made up of 14 amino acids. CDR3 region: CASSSQGSGNTIYF. CDR3 in DNA: TGTGCCAGCAGTTCACAGGGCTCTGGAAACACCATATATTTT.

This clonotype was detected many times. V gene TRBV9 combines with J gene TRBJ2-2; 9 positions match TRBD1. Per germline, CDR1 SGDLS and CDR2 YYNGEE. The CDR3 has 14 amino acids. The V and J ends lost 3 bases and 5 bases, in that order; junction bases with no gene match: 2. In DNA form, the CDR3 reads TGTGCCAGCAGCGCCGGGACAGGGACCGGGGAGCTGTTTTTT. Translated: CASSAGTGTGELFF.

This clonotype was observed many times. The chain recombines TRBV29-1 with TRBJ2-2; D not certain. Germline CDR1 reads SQVTM; CDR2 reads ANQGSEA. V lost 4 bases and J 4 bases, leaving 7 bases between the germline ends. The CDR3 consists of 12 residues. CDR3 sequence: CSVGHSTGELFF. The CDR3 DNA reads TGCAGCGTTGGACACTCCACCGGGGAGCTGTTTTTT.

This chain links TRBV2 with TRBJ2-3; 16 positions match TRBD2. The CDR3 is 17 amino acids. The V gene's germline CDR1 is SNHLY and CDR2 FYNNEI. After removal of 5 bases from V and 2 bases from J, the junction contained 4 bases not matched to a gene. This CDR3 is CASSMGLAGGTTDTQYF. DNA for the CDR3: TGTGCCAGCAGTATGGGACTAGCGGGAGGGACCACAGATACGCAGTATTTT. Together with reference TRBV2 and TRBJ2-3, the CDR3 gives the full variable domain: EPEVTQTPSHQVTQMGQEVILRCVPISNHLYFYWYRQILGQKVEFLVSFYNNEISEKSEIFDDQFSVERPDGSNFTLKIRSTKLEDSAMYFCASSMGLAGGTTDTQYFGPGTRLTVL.